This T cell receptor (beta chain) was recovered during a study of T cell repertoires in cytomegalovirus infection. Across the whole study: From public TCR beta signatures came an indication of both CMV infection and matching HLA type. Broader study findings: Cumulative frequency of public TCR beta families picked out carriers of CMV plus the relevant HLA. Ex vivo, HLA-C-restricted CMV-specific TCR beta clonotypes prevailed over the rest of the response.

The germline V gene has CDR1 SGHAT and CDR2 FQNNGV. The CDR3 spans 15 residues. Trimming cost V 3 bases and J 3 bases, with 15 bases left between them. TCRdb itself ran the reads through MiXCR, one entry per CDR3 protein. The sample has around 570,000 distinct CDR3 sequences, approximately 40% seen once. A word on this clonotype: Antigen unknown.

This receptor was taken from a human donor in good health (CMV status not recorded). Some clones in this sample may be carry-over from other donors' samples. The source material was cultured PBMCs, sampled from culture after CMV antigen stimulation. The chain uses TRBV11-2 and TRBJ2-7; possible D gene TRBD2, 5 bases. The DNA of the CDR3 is TGTGCCAGCAGCTTGGTTCCCTATCGGGGCTACGAGCAGTACTTC. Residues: CASSLVPYRGYEQYF.